This T cell receptor beta chain was recorded in a study of T cells expressing NK-cell markers. Study background: According to the study, TCR beta repertoires originated from sorted CD3+CD56+NKG2C+, CD3+CD56+NKG2C- and CD3+CD56-NKG2C+ T cells.

With regard to this clonotype: The antigen remains unidentified.

CDR3 length: 14 residues. Study findings and constraints: For a few donors, these clonotypes were likewise the leading ones in the CD3+CD56-NKG2C+ fraction. Each of roughly 6 donors carried dominant NKG2C+ clonotypes accounting for about 1.0-7.0% of CD8+ T cells.

TCRdb re-called the 5' RACE reads; every CDR3 protein appears as one record, without DNA. Its table lists over 100,000 distinct CDR3 sequences. The chain couples TRBV12-3 or TRBV12-4 to TRBJ2-5; TCRdb gives TRBD1 as the D gene, but with no DNA this cannot be confirmed. The origin of this receptor is a woman between 18 and 69 years old in good health. Source material: blood T cells: a sorted CD56 or NKG2C T cell subset, CD4+ or CD8+ T cells, or bulk PBMC T cells (not recorded which). The CDR3 spells CASSPGRLQETQYF.